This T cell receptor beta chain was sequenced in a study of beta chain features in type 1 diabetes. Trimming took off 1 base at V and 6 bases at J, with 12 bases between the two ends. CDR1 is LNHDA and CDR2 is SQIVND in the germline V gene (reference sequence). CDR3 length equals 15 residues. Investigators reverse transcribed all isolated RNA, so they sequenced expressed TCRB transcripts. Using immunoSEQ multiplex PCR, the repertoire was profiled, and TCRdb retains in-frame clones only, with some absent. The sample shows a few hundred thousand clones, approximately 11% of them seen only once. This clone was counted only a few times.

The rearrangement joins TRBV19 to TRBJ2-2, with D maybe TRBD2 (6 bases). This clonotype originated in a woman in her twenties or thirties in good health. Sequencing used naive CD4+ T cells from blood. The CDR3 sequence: CASSIVEGVAGELFF. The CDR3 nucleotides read TGTGCCAGTAGTATAGTGGAGGGAGTGGCCGGGGAGCTGTTTTTT.